This TCR beta chain stems from a study of blood T cell repertoires in COVID-19. Background on the study: PBMCs, B-cell-depleted T cells, or T cells were the source of the cDNA or gDNA that made up the material.

In the source study's methods: Quantification of nucleated cells was approximated via reference gene primer amplification. The table came from immunoSEQ multiplex PCR; TCRdb's copy has only in-frame clones and leaves some out. Clone size and V and J calls were adopted from that table, with D and trimming inferred from the DNA. The sample carries some 200,000 clones, approximately 78% recorded once. Germline loops: CDR1 MNHEY, CDR2 SMNVEV (reference sequence). The CDR3 extends over 16 amino acids. Trimming cost V 5 bases and J 3 bases; bases outside gene matches: 9. This chain uses TRBV27 with TRBJ2-1; 8 nucleotides line up with TRBD2. The source material was peripheral blood. This TCR was sampled from a woman between 35 and 50 years old with acute or convalescent COVID-19. DNA of the CDR3: TGTGCCAGCAGTACCTCTGGGCGGGGGGACTACAATGAGCAGTTCTTC. The encoded protein is CASSTSGRGDYNEQFF.